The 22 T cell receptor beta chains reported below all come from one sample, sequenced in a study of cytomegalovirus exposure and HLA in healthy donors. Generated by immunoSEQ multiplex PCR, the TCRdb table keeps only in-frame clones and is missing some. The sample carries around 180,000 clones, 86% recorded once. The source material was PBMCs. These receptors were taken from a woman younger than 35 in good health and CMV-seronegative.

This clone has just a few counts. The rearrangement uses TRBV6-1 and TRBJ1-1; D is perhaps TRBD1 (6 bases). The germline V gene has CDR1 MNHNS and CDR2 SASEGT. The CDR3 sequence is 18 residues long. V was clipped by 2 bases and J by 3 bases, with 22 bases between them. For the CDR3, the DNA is TGTGCCAGCAGTGAATGGCCCCACCCAACAGGGCTAGACACTGAAGCTTTCTTT. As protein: CASSEWPHPTGLDTEAFF.

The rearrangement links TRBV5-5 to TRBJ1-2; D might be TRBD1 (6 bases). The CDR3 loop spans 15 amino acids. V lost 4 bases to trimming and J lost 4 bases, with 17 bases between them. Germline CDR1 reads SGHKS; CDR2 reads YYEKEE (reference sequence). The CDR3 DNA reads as TGTGCCAGCAGCCCCAAGGACAGCGTTCCCTATGGCTACACCTTC. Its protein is CASSPKDSVPYGYTF.

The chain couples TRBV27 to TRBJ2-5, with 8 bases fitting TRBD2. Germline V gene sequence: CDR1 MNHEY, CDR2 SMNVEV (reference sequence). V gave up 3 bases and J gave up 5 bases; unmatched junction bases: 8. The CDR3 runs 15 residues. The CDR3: CASSFYGGALETQYF. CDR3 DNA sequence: TGTGCCAGCAGTTTTTACGGGGGGGCTTTGGAGACCCAGTACTTC.

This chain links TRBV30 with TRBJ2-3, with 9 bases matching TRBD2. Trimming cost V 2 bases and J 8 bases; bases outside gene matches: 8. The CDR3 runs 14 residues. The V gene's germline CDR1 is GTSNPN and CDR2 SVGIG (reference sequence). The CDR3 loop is CAWSMAGGPGTQYF. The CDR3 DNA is TGTGCCTGGAGTATGGCGGGGGGGCCGGGTACGCAGTATTTT.

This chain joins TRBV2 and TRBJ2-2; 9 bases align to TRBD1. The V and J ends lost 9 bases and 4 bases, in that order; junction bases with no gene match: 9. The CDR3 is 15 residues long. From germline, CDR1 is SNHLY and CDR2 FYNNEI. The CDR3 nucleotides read TGTGCCAGTAGTAAGGGACAGGGTATCACCGGGGAGCTGTTTTTT. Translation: CASSKGQGITGELFF.

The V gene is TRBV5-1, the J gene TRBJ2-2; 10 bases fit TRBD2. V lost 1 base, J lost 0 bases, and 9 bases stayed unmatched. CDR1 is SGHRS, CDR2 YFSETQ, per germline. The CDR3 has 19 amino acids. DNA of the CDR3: TGCGCCAGCAGCTTGACTTTAGGTCTAGCGGGGGCGAACACCGGGGAGCTGTTTTTT. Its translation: CASSLTLGLAGANTGELFF.

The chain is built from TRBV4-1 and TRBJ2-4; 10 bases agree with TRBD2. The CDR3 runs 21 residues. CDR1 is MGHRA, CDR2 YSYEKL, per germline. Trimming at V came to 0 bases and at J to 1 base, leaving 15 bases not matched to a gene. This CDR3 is CASSQERSGLAGVLAKNIQYF. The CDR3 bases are TGCGCCAGCAGCCAAGAAAGGTCGGGGCTAGCGGGAGTCTTGGCCAAAAACATTCAGTACTTC.

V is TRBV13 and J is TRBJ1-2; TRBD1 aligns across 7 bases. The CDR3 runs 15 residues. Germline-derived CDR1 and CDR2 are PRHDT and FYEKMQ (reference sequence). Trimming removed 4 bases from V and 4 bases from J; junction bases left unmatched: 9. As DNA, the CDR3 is TGTGCCAGCAGCTCGCTGGGGGCAGGGGGCTATGGCTACACCTTC. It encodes CASSSLGAGGYGYTF.

In nucleotides, the CDR3 is TGTGCCAGTAGTATTCCGGGACAGGGGAGCAACGAGCAGTACTTC. Protein product: CASSIPGQGSNEQYF. V usage is TRBV19 and J usage is TRBJ2-7, with 10 bases lining up with TRBD1. Germline-derived CDR1 and CDR2 are LNHDA and SQIVND (reference sequence). Trimming took 3 bases from V and 5 from J; bases not matched to a gene: 7. The CDR3 covers 15 residues.

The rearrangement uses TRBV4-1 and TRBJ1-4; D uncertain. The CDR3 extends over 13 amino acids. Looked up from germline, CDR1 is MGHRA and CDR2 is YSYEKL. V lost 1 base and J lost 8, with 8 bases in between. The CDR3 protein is CASSQVVREKLFF. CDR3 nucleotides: TGCGCCAGCAGCCAAGTAGTCCGAGAAAAACTGTTTTTT.

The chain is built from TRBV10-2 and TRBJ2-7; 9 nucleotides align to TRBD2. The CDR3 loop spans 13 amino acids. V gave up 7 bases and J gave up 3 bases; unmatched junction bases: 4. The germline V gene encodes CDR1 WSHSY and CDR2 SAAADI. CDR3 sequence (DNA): TGCGCCAGCATGCCTAGCGGGAACTACGAGCAGTACTTC. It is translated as CASMPSGNYEQYF.

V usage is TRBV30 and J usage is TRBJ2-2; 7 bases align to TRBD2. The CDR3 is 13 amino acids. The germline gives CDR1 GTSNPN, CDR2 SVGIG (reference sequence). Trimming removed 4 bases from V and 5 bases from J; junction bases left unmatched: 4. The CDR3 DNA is TGTGCCTGGATCGCGGGGGTTACCGGGGAGCTGTTTTTT. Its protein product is CAWIAGVTGELFF.

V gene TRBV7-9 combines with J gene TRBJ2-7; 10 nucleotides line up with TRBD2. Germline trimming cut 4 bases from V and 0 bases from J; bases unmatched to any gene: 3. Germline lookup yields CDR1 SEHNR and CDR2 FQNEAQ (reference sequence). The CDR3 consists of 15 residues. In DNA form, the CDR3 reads TGTGCCAGCAGCTCACTAGCGGGGCCCTCCTACGAGCAGTACTTC. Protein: CASSSLAGPSYEQYF.

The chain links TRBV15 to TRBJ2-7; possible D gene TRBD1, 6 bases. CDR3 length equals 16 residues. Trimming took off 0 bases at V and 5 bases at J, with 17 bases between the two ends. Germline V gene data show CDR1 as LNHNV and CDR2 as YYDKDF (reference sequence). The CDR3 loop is CATSRDMDSLYHEQYF. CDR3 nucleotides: TGTGCCACCAGCAGAGATATGGACAGTCTTTACCACGAGCAGTACTTC. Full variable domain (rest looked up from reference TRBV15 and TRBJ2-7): DAMVIQNPRYQVTQFGKPVTLSCSQTLNHNVMYWYQQKSSQAPKLLFHYYDKDFNNEADTPDNFQSRRPNTSFCFLDIRSPGLGDTAMYLCATSRDMDSLYHEQYFGPGTRLTVT.

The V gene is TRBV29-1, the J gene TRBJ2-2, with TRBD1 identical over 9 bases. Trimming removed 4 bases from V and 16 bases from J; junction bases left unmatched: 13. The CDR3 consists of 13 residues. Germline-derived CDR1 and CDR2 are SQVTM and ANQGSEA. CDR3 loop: CSVVLITGTGPFF. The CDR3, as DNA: TGCAGCGTTGTTCTGATAACTGGGACAGGGCCGTTTTTT.

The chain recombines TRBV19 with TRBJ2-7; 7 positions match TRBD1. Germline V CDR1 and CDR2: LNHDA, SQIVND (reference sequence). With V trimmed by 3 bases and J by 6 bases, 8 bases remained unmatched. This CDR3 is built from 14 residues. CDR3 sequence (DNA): TGTGCCAGTAGTATGTCCCGGACAGGCTCCGAGCAGTACTTC. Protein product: CASSMSRTGSEQYF.

CDR3 sequence reads: CASSSGQGAMNTEAFF. For the CDR3, the DNA is TGTGCCAGCAGCTCGGGACAGGGTGCTATGAACACTGAAGCTTTCTTT. The chain employs TRBV5-4 and TRBJ1-1; 9 bases fit TRBD1. Germline CDR1 and CDR2: SGHNT and YYREEE (reference sequence). V shed 3 bases, J shed 0 bases, and the junction held 6 bases outside the gene matches. The CDR3 totals 16 residues.

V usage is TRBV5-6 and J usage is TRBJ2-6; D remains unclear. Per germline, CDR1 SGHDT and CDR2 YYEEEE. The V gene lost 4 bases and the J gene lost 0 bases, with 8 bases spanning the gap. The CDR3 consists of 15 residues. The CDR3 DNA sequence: TGTGCCAGCAGCCCACTTTACTCTGGGGCCAACGTCCTGACTTTC. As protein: CASSPLYSGANVLTF.

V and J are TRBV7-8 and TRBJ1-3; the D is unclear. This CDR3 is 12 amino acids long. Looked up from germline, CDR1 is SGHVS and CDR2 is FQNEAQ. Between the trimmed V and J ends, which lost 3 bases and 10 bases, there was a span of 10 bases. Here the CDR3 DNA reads TGTGCCAGCAGCTTGACGGGGAGGACCATATATTTT. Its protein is CASSLTGRTIYF.

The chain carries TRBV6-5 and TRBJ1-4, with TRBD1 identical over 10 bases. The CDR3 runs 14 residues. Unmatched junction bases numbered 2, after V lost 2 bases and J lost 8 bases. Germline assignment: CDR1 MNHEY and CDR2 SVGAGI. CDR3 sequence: CASSYGTGDEKLFF. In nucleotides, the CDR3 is TGTGCCAGCAGTTACGGGACAGGGGACGAAAAACTGTTTTTT.

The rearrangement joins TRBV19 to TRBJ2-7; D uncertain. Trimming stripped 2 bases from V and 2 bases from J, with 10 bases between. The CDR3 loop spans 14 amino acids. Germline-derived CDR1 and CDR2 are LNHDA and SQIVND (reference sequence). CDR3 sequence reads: CASSIREGAYEQYF. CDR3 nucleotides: TGTGCCAGTAGTATACGTGAAGGAGCCTACGAGCAGTACTTC.

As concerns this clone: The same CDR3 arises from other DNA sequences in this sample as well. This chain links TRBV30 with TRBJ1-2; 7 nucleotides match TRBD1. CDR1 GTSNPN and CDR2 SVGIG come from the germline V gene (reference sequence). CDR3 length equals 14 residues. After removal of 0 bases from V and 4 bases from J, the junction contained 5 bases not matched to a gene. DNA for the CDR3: TGTGCCTGGAGTGTAAAGGGGGCGGGCTATGGCTACACCTTC. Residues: CAWSVKGAGYGYTF. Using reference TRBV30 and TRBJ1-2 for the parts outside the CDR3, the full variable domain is SQTIHQWPATLVQPVGSPLSLECTVEGTSNPNLYWYRQAAGRGLQLLFYSVGIGQISSEVPQNLSASRPQDRQFILSSKKLLLSDSGFYLCAWSVKGAGYGYTFGSGTRLTVV.